This T cell receptor (beta chain) was observed in a study of T cell responses to AZD1222 COVID-19 vaccine. TCRdb's copy holds only in-frame clones and misses some; the assay was immunoSEQ multiplex PCR. The sample yields about 100,000 clones, 85% to 90% seen once. This clone was counted once. The antigen is not known. Study findings and constraints: It was only a handful of AZD1222 recipients who were seropositive at baseline. Reportedly, nearly half of unique spike TCRs recognized epitopes outside B.1.351/B.1.1.7 mutations. Sampling captured repertoires only after the peak T cell response.

The CDR3 covers 15 residues. V gave up 4 bases and J gave up 3 bases; unmatched junction bases: 8. The germline CDR1 and CDR2 sequences are SGHNT and YYREEE (reference sequence). The receptor was derived from an adult in good health. The genes are TRBV5-4 and TRBJ1-2, with 8 bases matching TRBD1. The source was peripheral blood, collected on day 0 of AZD1222 vaccination. CDR3 nucleotide sequence: TGTGCCAGCAGCGCCCCAGGGGGCGCAGACTATGGCTACACCTTC. Translating gives CASSAPGGADYGYTF.